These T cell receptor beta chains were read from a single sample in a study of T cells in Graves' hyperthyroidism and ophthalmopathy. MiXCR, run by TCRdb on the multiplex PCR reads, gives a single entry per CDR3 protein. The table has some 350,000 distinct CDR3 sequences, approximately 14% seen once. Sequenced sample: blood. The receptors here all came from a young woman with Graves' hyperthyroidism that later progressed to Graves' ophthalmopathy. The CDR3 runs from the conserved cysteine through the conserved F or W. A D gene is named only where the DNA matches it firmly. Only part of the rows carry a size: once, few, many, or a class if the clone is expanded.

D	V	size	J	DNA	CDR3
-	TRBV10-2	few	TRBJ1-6	TGCGCCAGCAGTGACTCCGATTCACCCCTCCACTTT	CASSDSDSPLHF
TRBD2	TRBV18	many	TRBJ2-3	TGTGCCAGCTCACCACCGGTGGCGGGAGACTACACAGATACGCAGTATTTT	CASSPPVAGDYTDTQYF
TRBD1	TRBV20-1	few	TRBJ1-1	TGCAGTGCAATGCCGGGACAGCTATTCGACACTGAAGCTTTCTTT	CSAMPGQLFDTEAFF
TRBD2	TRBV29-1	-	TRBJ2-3	TGCAGCGTTGACCTCGGACTAGCGGGGGGCGGAGATACGCAGTATTTT	CSVDLGLAGGGDTQYF
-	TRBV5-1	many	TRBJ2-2	TGCGCCAGCAGCTTGGCGGGGCTAGCAGACGGGGAGCTGTTTTTT	CASSLAGLADGELFF
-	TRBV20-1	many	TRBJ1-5	TGCAGTGCCCTGCAGGGAGAGGCTCAGCCCCAGCATTTT	CSALQGEAQPQHF
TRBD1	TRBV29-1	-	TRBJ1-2	TGCAGCGGAGCCTTAGGGACAGGCTATGGCTACACCTTC	CSGALGTGYGYTF
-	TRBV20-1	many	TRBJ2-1	TGCAGTGCTAGTAGTAGACGGGAGAATGAGCAGTTCTTC	CSASSRRENEQFF
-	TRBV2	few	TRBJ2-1	TGTGCCAGCAGTGAACAGTTCGCGGGGAGCTCCTACAATGAGCAGTTCTTC	CASSEQFAGSSYNEQFF
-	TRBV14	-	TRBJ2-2	TGTGCCAGCGCCCACTCTGGGGGGACCGGGGAGCTGTTTTTT	CASAHSGGTGELFF
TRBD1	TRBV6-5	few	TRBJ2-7	TGTGCCAGCAGTTACGGGGGACAGGCTCCCGAGCAGTACTTC	CASSYGGQAPEQYF